The rows below give T cell receptor beta chains drawn from one sample of a study of PD-1 blockade in classical Hodgkin lymphoma. Measured with immunoSEQ multiplex PCR; TCRdb has only the in-frame clones, and not every one. The profile covers just under 45,000 clones, with approximately 70% appearing a single time and approximately 2.9% taken by the ten largest. Material: peripheral blood mononuclear cells (PBMCs), obtained before the second cycle of nivolumab. These receptors originate from a human donor with classical Hodgkin lymphoma. Both conserved end residues are part of each CDR3. A D gene is named only where the DNA matches it firmly. Some rows mark clone size as missing; the rest say once, few, many or name a class of expanded clone.

v_call: TRBV7-9
d_call: .
j_call: TRBJ1-2
clone_size: few
cdr3_nt: TGTGCCAGCAGCCCCGTAGGTGGGGTCAACTATGGCTACACCTTC
cdr3_aa: CASSPVGGVNYGYTF

v_call: TRBV7-2
d_call: .
j_call: TRBJ2-1
clone_size: .
cdr3_nt: TGTGCCAGCAGCTCCCCCGGGACACTCTTCCCCAATGAGCAGTTCTTC
cdr3_aa: CASSSPGTLFPNEQFF

v_call: TRBV4-3
d_call: .
j_call: TRBJ2-3
clone_size: .
cdr3_nt: TGCGCCAGCAGCCAAGATTGGAGAGGGAGAACTAGCACAGATACGCAGTATTTT
cdr3_aa: CASSQDWRGRTSTDTQYF

v_call: TRBV7-3
d_call: TRBD2
j_call: TRBJ2-1
clone_size: .
cdr3_nt: TGTGCCAGCAGCTTAACTAGCGGGCCGTCGAGCTCCTACAATGAGCAGTTCTTC
cdr3_aa: CASSLTSGPSSSYNEQFF

v_call: TRBV28
d_call: TRBD1
j_call: TRBJ1-6
clone_size: .
cdr3_nt: TGTGCCAGCAGCCCGAGACAGGGAGCGAGTAATTCACCCCTCCACTTT
cdr3_aa: CASSPRQGASNSPLHF

v_call: TRBV7-3
d_call: .
j_call: TRBJ2-7
clone_size: .
cdr3_nt: TGTGCCAGCAGCTTAGTAGGGGACGACGAGCAGTACTTC
cdr3_aa: CASSLVGDDEQYF

v_call: TRBV18
d_call: TRBD1
j_call: TRBJ1-1
clone_size: .
cdr3_nt: TGTGCCAGCTCACCGGTAAGGACAGGGCTTGTGGGCACTGAAGCTTTCTTT
cdr3_aa: CASSPVRTGLVGTEAFF

v_call: TRBV9
d_call: .
j_call: TRBJ2-6
clone_size: .
cdr3_nt: TGTGCCAGCAGCGTAGCTAGCTTCTCTGGGGCCAACGTCCTGACTTTC
cdr3_aa: CASSVASFSGANVLTF

v_call: TRBV18
d_call: .
j_call: TRBJ1-2
clone_size: .
cdr3_nt: TGTGCCAGCTCACCCCGGACGATATCTAACTATGGCTACACCTTC
cdr3_aa: CASSPRTISNYGYTF

v_call: TRBV6-5
d_call: .
j_call: TRBJ2-2
clone_size: .
cdr3_nt: TGTGCCAGCAGTTCCCCGACCGGGGAGCTGTTTTTT
cdr3_aa: CASSSPTGELFF

v_call: TRBV30
d_call: TRBD2
j_call: TRBJ2-3
clone_size: .
cdr3_nt: TGTGCCTGGAGTACCCCACGCGAGGGCGGGAGGGCAGATACGCAGTATTTT
cdr3_aa: CAWSTPREGGRADTQYF

v_call: TRBV19
d_call: .
j_call: TRBJ1-3
clone_size: medium-sized
cdr3_nt: TGTGCCAGTAGCAGAGGCTCATCTGGAAACACCATATATTTT
cdr3_aa: CASSRGSSGNTIYF

v_call: TRBV19
d_call: .
j_call: TRBJ1-2
clone_size: .
cdr3_nt: TGTGCCAGTAGTTTCTTGGGGCAGCCTTCAGGTGGAGGCTACACCTTC
cdr3_aa: CASSFLGQPSGGGYTF

v_call: TRBV19
d_call: TRBD2
j_call: TRBJ2-3
clone_size: .
cdr3_nt: TGTGCCAGTGGTAGCGGGGCCAGCACAGATACGCAGTATTTT
cdr3_aa: CASGSGASTDTQYF

v_call: TRBV7-3
d_call: .
j_call: TRBJ1-1
clone_size: medium-sized
cdr3_nt: TGTGCCAGCAGCTTAACGTCGGGGGGTATGAACACTGAAGCTTTCTTT
cdr3_aa: CASSLTSGGMNTEAFF

v_call: TRBV11-1
d_call: TRBD2
j_call: TRBJ2-5
clone_size: .
cdr3_nt: TGTGCCAGCGGAGCCGGGACTAGCGGGTTTGAAGAGACCCAGTACTTC
cdr3_aa: CASGAGTSGFEETQYF

v_call: TRBV9
d_call: TRBD1
j_call: TRBJ2-2
clone_size: few
cdr3_nt: TGTGCCAGCAGCGTAGACTCGAGGGGACAGAGCACCGGGGAGCTGTTTTTT
cdr3_aa: CASSVDSRGQSTGELFF

v_call: TRBV6-5
d_call: .
j_call: TRBJ1-1
clone_size: .
cdr3_nt: TGTGCCAGCAGGCGTCCCGGTGGTCCTGAAGCTTTCTTT
cdr3_aa: CASRRPGGPEAFF

v_call: TRBV7-6
d_call: TRBD1
j_call: TRBJ1-2
clone_size: few
cdr3_nt: TGTGCCAGCAGCTTAGAAGGACAGGGGCGGAATGGCTACACCTTC
cdr3_aa: CASSLEGQGRNGYTF

v_call: TRBV29-1
d_call: .
j_call: TRBJ1-2
clone_size: few
cdr3_nt: TGCAGCGTTGTCATCCGGTATGGCTACACCTTC
cdr3_aa: CSVVIRYGYTF

v_call: TRBV7-9
d_call: .
j_call: TRBJ2-2
clone_size: .
cdr3_nt: TGTGCCAGCACTAAGGTACTTCGGACCGGGGAGCTGTTTTTT
cdr3_aa: CASTKVLRTGELFF

v_call: TRBV9
d_call: .
j_call: TRBJ1-1
clone_size: few
cdr3_nt: TGTGCCAGCAGCGCCAATCTAGGTGGTAAGGACACTGAAGCTTTCTTT
cdr3_aa: CASSANLGGKDTEAFF

v_call: TRBV18
d_call: .
j_call: TRBJ2-5
clone_size: .
cdr3_nt: TGTGCCAGCTCACCACCGGTTTTAGAGACCCAGTACTTC
cdr3_aa: CASSPPVLETQYF